This note documents a single TCR beta chain sequence. The antigen remains unidentified. Since all of the isolated RNA was reverse transcribed, expressed TCRB transcripts were what got sequenced. Roughly 3.6 million reads per sample were averaged for naive, central memory and regulatory samples. Sequencing used immunoSEQ multiplex PCR; TCRdb keeps in-frame clones, though not all of them. Here the sample spans approximately 250,000 clones, 9.6% being singletons. Trimming removed 6 bases from V and 1 base from J; junction bases left unmatched: 5. CDR1 and CDR2 from the germline V gene are MNHEY and SVGAGI. The CDR3 consists of 15 residues. This entry is derived from a study of beta chain features in type 1 diabetes. For the study at large: Examined across all samples were almost 110 million sorted cells.

The study, taken as a whole, reports: PCR might pick shorter templates more often, in the same way for patients and controls. Patients with Type 1 diabetes showed moderately but significantly shorter TCRB CDR3s in all four CD4+ subsets.

The chain carries TRBV6-5 and TRBJ2-2, with TRBD1 matching over 7 bases. This sequence was found in a woman aged 18-30 years in good health. Sequenced material: naive CD4+ T cells from blood. CDR3 in DNA: TGTGCCAGCAGCCGGACAGGACTGAACACCGGGGAGCTGTTTTTT. This encodes CASSRTGLNTGELFF.